What follows describes a single T cell receptor (beta chain). What it recognizes is unknown. Genomic DNA, serving as template, underwent TCR beta VDJ and CDR3 profiling. From the reads, TCRdb called clonotypes with MiXCR, one entry per CDR3 protein. The sample shows fewer than 200,000 distinct CDR3 sequences, 55% to 80% of them seen only once. The V and J ends lost 0 bases and 0 bases, in that order; junction bases with no gene match: 3. Germline V gene sequence: CDR1 SGDLS, CDR2 YYNGEE. The CDR3 length is 17 residues. The data belong to a study of CD8+CD57+ T cells in acquired aplastic anemia. In the study overall: The DNA of sorted CD4+ and CD8+ cells averaged approximately 3.2 ug. CD4+ reads averaged around 10 million in healthy donors. Study outcomes and limitations: Between patients and controls, CD8+ Simpson's diversity did not vary significantly.

The sequenced sample was sorted CD4+, CD8+, or CD8+CD57+ T cells (not recorded which) from PBMCs. The genes are TRBV9 and TRBJ2-1; 10 bases align to TRBD2. The TCR was taken from a human donor in good health. In DNA, the CDR3 is TGTGCCAGCAGCGTAGAGGCTAGCGGGGGCTCCTACAATGAGCAGTTCTTC. Translated: CASSVEASGGSYNEQFF.